This is a list of T cell receptor beta chains from one sample in a study of PD-L1 blockade in urothelial cancer. TCRdb's copy holds only in-frame clones and misses some; the assay was immunoSEQ multiplex PCR. The table has about 72,000 clones, about 90% seen once; the top ten hold around 4.2%. Specimen: PBMCs, collected around atezolizumab (anti-PD-L1) treatment. The receptors originated from a man between 65 and 85 years old with urothelial cancer. Both conserved end residues are part of each CDR3. D genes are given only for firm matches.

V gene	D gene	J gene	CDR3 DNA	CDR3 protein
TRBV5-1	-	TRBJ2-2	TGCGCCAGCAGCTTAGGACAGATGAAGAACACCGGGGAGCTGTTTTTT	CASSLGQMKNTGELFF
TRBV6-6	-	TRBJ2-1	TGTGCCAGCAGCGGCCCACCCGGACTGCAGTTCTTC	CASSGPPGLQFF
TRBV18	TRBD1	TRBJ1-2	TGTGCCAGCTCACCAAAGACAGGGGTCGGCGGCTACACCTTC	CASSPKTGVGGYTF
TRBV7-8	-	TRBJ2-3	TGTGCCAGCAGCTCTTTCCTCGCAATACAGGGAACAGATACGCAGTATTTT	CASSSFLAIQGTDTQYF
TRBV11-1	TRBD2	TRBJ2-7	TGTGCCAGCAGTAGGACTAGCGGTATCTACGAGCAGTACTTC	CASSRTSGIYEQYF
TRBV28	-	TRBJ1-4	TGTGCCAGCAGCCGAGGAAGAGCCACGATTAAGGAAAAACTGTTTTTT	CASSRGRATIKEKLFF
TRBV18	-	TRBJ1-4	TGTGCCAGCTCACCCAGGGGCAGGGAAGGAGAAAAACTGTTTTTT	CASSPRGREGEKLFF
TRBV6-1	TRBD2	TRBJ2-1	TGTGCCAGCAGGCAACTAGCGGGAGGGCCGCGTGAGCAGTTCTTC	CASRQLAGGPREQFF
TRBV10-3	-	TRBJ2-1	TGTGCCATCCACCCCTCGGGTCCGGGAACCTACAATGAGCAGTTCTTC	CAIHPSGPGTYNEQFF
TRBV11-2	TRBD1	TRBJ1-3	TGTGCCAGCAGCCCCCGCAGAGTCGGGACAGGGATAGTTGGAAACACCATATATTTT	CASSPRRVGTGIVGNTIYF